The clone carrying this T cell receptor beta chain was detected only a few times. The antigen remains unidentified. This record comes from a study of brain T cells in children with intractable seizures. V lost 5 bases and J 1 base, leaving 9 bases between the germline ends. The germline gives CDR1 LNHDA, CDR2 SQIVND (reference sequence). The CDR3 sequence is 14 residues long. Time point of the sample: blood from clinic visit 5 months post-surgery; TSC patient then seizure free. Sequencing was limited to surgery cases with top T cell transcript signatures in brain tissue. Pre-surgery treatment included at least one anti-epileptic drug. General study findings and limits: Only CDR3 sequence similarity suggested viral specificity, without known HCMV serostatus.

Method: immunoSEQ multiplex PCR; TCRdb's copy keeps in-frame clones and lacks some. The sample has around 340,000 clones, over 90% seen once. This sequence joins TRBV19 and TRBJ1-5, with D possibly TRBD1 on 5 matching bases. Source: peripheral blood, taken around 5 months after surgery. This TCR was sampled from a boy younger than two with tuberous sclerosis and intractable seizures. This CDR3 reads CASSVDSSNQPQHF. CDR3 sequence (DNA): TGTGCCAGTAGTGTCGACAGCAGCAATCAGCCCCAGCATTTT. The full variable domain, completed using reference TRBV19 and TRBJ1-5, is DGGITQSPKYLFRKEGQNVTLSCEQNLNHDAMYWYRQDPGQGLRLIYYSQIVNDFQKGDIAEGYSVSREKKESFPLTVTSAQKNPTAFYLCASSVDSSNQPQHFGDGTRLSIL.